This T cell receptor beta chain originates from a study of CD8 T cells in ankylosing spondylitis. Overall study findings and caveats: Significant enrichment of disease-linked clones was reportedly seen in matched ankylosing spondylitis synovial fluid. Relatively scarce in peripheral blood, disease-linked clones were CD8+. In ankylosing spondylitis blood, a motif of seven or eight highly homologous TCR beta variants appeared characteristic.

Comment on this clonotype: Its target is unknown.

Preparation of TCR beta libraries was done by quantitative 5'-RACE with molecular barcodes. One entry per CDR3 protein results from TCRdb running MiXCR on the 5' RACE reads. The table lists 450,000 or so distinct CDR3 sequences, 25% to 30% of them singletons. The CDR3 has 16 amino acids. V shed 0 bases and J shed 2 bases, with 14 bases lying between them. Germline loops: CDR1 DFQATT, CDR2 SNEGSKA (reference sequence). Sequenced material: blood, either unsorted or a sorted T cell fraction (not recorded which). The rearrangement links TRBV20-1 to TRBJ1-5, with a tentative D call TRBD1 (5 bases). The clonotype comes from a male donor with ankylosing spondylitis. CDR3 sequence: CSARDWGGMGNQPQHF. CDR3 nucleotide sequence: TGCAGTGCTAGAGATTGGGGGGGTATGGGCAATCAGCCCCAGCATTTT.